This is a list of T cell receptor beta chains from one sample in a study of beta chain features in type 1 diabetes. Clones were read by immunoSEQ multiplex PCR, and TCRdb kept only the in-frame ones, dropping some. The table shows roughly 500,000 clones, with 11% occurring only once. Material: naive CD4+ T cells from blood. Receptor source: a woman aged 18-29 years in good health. The CDR3 runs from the conserved cysteine through the conserved F or W. A D gene is named only where the DNA matches it firmly. Clone size is shown for a subset of rows, as once, few, many or a class of expanded clone.

J,V,size,D,CDR3,DNA
TRBJ1-1,TRBV20-1,-,-,CSADDTEAFF,TGCAGTGCAGACGACACTGAAGCTTTCTTT
TRBJ2-3,TRBV4-1,-,TRBD1,CASSLGQYTDTQYF,TGCGCCAGCAGCCTGGGACAGTACACAGATACGCAGTATTTT
TRBJ2-5,TRBV5-1,-,TRBD1,CASSADLAGQGGETQYF,TGCGCCAGCAGCGCAGACCTCGCGGGACAGGGTGGGGAGACCCAGTACTTC
TRBJ2-1,TRBV5-4,few,-,CASSFASGSWEQFF,TGTGCCAGCAGCTTTGCCTCAGGGTCATGGGAGCAGTTCTTC
TRBJ2-2,TRBV4-3,few,-,CASSPTPTGYFNTGELFF,TGCGCCAGCAGCCCCACTCCCACGGGCTACTTCAACACCGGGGAGCTGTTTTTT
TRBJ1-2,TRBV2,few,TRBD1,CASKTGVEGYTF,TGTGCCAGCAAGACAGGGGTTGAAGGCTACACCTTC
TRBJ1-6,TRBV20-1,-,-,CSASPLHF,TGCAGTGCTTCACCCCTCCACTTT
TRBJ1-1,TRBV15,-,-,CATSTAGTYTEAFF,TGTGCCACCAGCACGGCCGGGACGTACACTGAAGCTTTCTTT
TRBJ2-5,TRBV4-1,-,-,CASSQDPAGAGEETQYF,TGCGCCAGCAGCCAAGATCCGGCAGGGGCCGGGGAAGAGACCCAGTACTTC
TRBJ2-2,TRBV9,few,-,CASSVPSEGHPNTGELFF,TGTGCCAGCAGCGTTCCATCGGAGGGGCACCCGAACACCGGGGAGCTGTTTTTT
TRBJ2-3,TRBV28,few,-,CASTNAAGSGFTDTQYF,TGTGCCAGCACCAACGCGGCGGGCTCCGGCTTCACAGATACGCAGTATTTT
TRBJ2-1,TRBV7-2,-,-,CASSFTPPDYSYNEQFF,TGTGCCAGCAGCTTCACCCCGCCGGACTACTCCTACAATGAGCAGTTCTTC
TRBJ1-5,TRBV28,few,-,CASILQLNQPQHF,TGTGCCAGCATTTTGCAGCTCAATCAGCCCCAGCATTTT
TRBJ2-5,TRBV11-1,-,TRBD1,CASSLGQGSYQETQYF,TGTGCCAGCAGCTTAGGACAGGGGTCTTACCAAGAGACCCAGTACTTC
TRBJ2-1,TRBV6-6,-,-,CATGSASYNEQFF,TGTGCTACAGGGTCGGCCTCCTACAATGAGCAGTTCTTC
TRBJ2-6,TRBV28,-,-,CASSLLPKVSGANVLTF,TGTGCCAGCAGCCTCCTACCAAAAGTCTCTGGGGCCAACGTCCTGACTTTC
TRBJ2-3,TRBV2,once,TRBD1,CASSDRTGDSTQYF,TGTGCCAGCAGCGATAGGACAGGGGATTCAACGCAGTATTTT
TRBJ2-1,TRBV7-3,few,-,CASSPSGLDEQFF,TGTGCCAGCAGCCCAAGCGGGCTCGATGAGCAGTTCTTC
TRBJ1-5,TRBV23-1,few,-,CASSQSAPDTNNQPQHF,TGCGCCAGCAGTCAATCGGCCCCGGACACCAACAATCAGCCCCAGCATTTT
TRBJ2-2,TRBV2,-,-,CASSVQGNTGELFF,TGTGCCAGCAGTGTTCAGGGGAACACCGGGGAGCTGTTTTTT
TRBJ2-1,TRBV10-3,-,TRBD2,CAISESPSGTYNEQFF,TGTGCCATCAGTGAGTCTCCTAGCGGGACCTACAATGAGCAGTTCTTC
TRBJ1-5,TRBV15,-,-,CATSREIGGQPQHF,TGTGCCACCAGCAGAGAGATTGGAGGGCAGCCCCAGCATTTT
TRBJ2-1,TRBV7-9,-,TRBD1,CASQSLTGNEQFF,TGTGCCAGCCAGAGTTTGACAGGGAATGAGCAGTTCTTC
TRBJ1-5,TRBV7-9,-,-,CASSLVFGQPQHF,TGTGCCAGCAGCTTAGTTTTCGGACAGCCCCAGCATTTT
TRBJ2-7,TRBV30,few,-,CAWMGTDYEQYF,TGTGCCTGGATGGGGACCGACTACGAGCAGTACTTC
TRBJ2-3,TRBV14,-,-,CASSQGAPGPTDTQYF,TGTGCCAGCAGCCAAGGGGCCCCCGGCCCCACAGATACGCAGTATTTT
TRBJ2-3,TRBV4-1,-,TRBD1,CASSQLRDRGADTQYF,TGCGCCAGCAGCCAACTCCGGGACAGGGGAGCAGATACGCAGTATTTT
TRBJ2-1,TRBV9,few,-,CASSVGGGSYNEQFF,TGTGCCAGCAGCGTAGGAGGGGGGTCGTACAATGAGCAGTTCTTC
TRBJ2-2,TRBV7-2,few,-,CASSPTTNWAGELFF,TGTGCCAGCAGCCCAACCACGAACTGGGCCGGGGAGCTGTTTTTT
TRBJ2-3,TRBV18,few,TRBD2,CASSSTSGAGYTQYF,TGTGCCAGCTCATCTACTAGCGGAGCGGGATATACGCAGTATTTT
TRBJ2-7,TRBV5-1,-,-,CASSLEGLHSYEQYF,TGCGCCAGCAGCTTGGAAGGGCTACACTCCTACGAGCAGTACTTC
TRBJ2-2,TRBV7-9,-,TRBD1,CASSQHFGTANTGELFF,TGTGCCAGCAGCCAACATTTCGGGACAGCGAACACCGGGGAGCTGTTTTTT
TRBJ2-3,TRBV18,few,TRBD2,CASFLAGITDTQYF,TGTGCCAGCTTTCTAGCGGGGATAACAGATACGCAGTATTTT
TRBJ2-1,TRBV4-3,-,-,CASSQDPLGGVSNEQFF,TGCGCCAGCAGCCAAGATCCTCTTGGGGGAGTCTCCAATGAGCAGTTCTTC
TRBJ2-3,TRBV5-1,-,-,CASSLDTQYF,TGCGCCAGCAGCCTAGATACGCAGTATTTT
TRBJ1-5,TRBV28,few,-,CASTPFWRTLSNQPQHF,TGTGCCAGCACCCCGTTTTGGAGAACGCTTAGCAATCAGCCCCAGCATTTT
TRBJ2-1,TRBV9,few,-,CASSVGNDNEQFF,TGTGCCAGCAGCGTAGGCAATGACAATGAGCAGTTCTTC
TRBJ1-2,TRBV15,few,-,CATSRDRQHYGYTF,TGTGCCACCAGCAGAGATCGACAGCACTATGGCTACACCTTC
TRBJ1-4,TRBV7-2,-,-,CASRSRAGDYEKLFF,TGTGCCAGCAGATCCCGGGCAGGGGATTACGAAAAACTGTTTTTT
TRBJ1-1,TRBV9,-,TRBD1,CASSAPRGSTEAFF,TGTGCCAGCAGCGCGCCCAGGGGGTCCACTGAAGCTTTCTTT
TRBJ2-3,TRBV5-6,few,-,CASSLANGATQYF,TGTGCCAGCAGCTTGGCCAACGGGGCTACGCAGTATTTT
TRBJ1-1,TRBV4-2,few,-,CASSQVQGQGTEAFF,TGTGCCAGCAGCCAAGTTCAGGGTCAGGGCACTGAAGCTTTCTTT
TRBJ1-2,TRBV9,few,TRBD1,CASSAGQGDYGYTF,TGTGCCAGCAGCGCGGGACAGGGCGACTATGGCTACACCTTC
TRBJ2-3,TRBV28,few,TRBD2,CASSLLRGGGTDTQYF,TGTGCCAGCAGTTTACTTCGGGGGGGCGGCACAGATACGCAGTATTTT
TRBJ1-1,TRBV5-4,few,TRBD1,CASSERQGTEAFF,TGTGCCAGCAGCGAGCGACAGGGAACTGAAGCTTTCTTT
TRBJ2-4,TRBV7-4,few,-,CASSLGLAKNIQYF,TGTGCCAGCAGCTTAGGTCTAGCCAAAAACATTCAGTACTTC
TRBJ1-2,TRBV10-3,-,-,CAISQTENYGYTF,TGTGCCATCAGCCAGACGGAGAACTATGGCTACACCTTC
TRBJ2-2,TRBV18,-,-,CASSPGAGDPRGLFF,TGTGCCAGCTCACCGGGGGCCGGTGATCCCAGGGGGCTGTTTTTT
TRBJ2-1,TRBV10-3,-,-,CAIREQIAANEQFF,TGTGCCATCAGAGAGCAGATAGCGGCCAATGAGCAGTTCTTC
TRBJ2-3,TRBV29-1,-,TRBD2,CSGLAGGPGRYF,TGCAGCGGACTAGCGGGAGGGCCAGGGCGGTATTTT
TRBJ2-4,TRBV4-2,few,-,CASSSEQGKSLPNIQYF,TGTGCCAGCAGTTCCGAACAGGGAAAGTCCCTCCCTAACATTCAGTACTTC
TRBJ2-7,TRBV4-3,few,TRBD2,CASSQAFRLGEGSYEQYF,TGCGCCAGCAGCCAAGCGTTTCGCTTAGGGGAGGGAAGTTACGAGCAGTACTTC
TRBJ2-5,TRBV9,-,-,CASSVAGTQETQYF,TGTGCCAGCAGCGTGGCGGGGACCCAAGAGACCCAGTACTTC
TRBJ2-5,TRBV7-2,few,-,CASSFWGSQETQYF,TGTGCCAGCAGCTTCTGGGGTTCCCAAGAGACCCAGTACTTC
TRBJ2-5,TRBV19,-,-,CASSRVSQQETQYF,TGTGCCAGTAGTAGGGTCAGCCAACAAGAGACCCAGTACTTC
TRBJ2-7,TRBV30,few,-,CAWSVLGYEQYF,TGTGCCTGGAGTGTACTCGGGTACGAGCAGTACTTC
TRBJ2-1,TRBV7-9,few,-,CASSLAVINEQFF,TGTGCCAGCAGCTTAGCTGTTATTAATGAGCAGTTCTTC